This TCR beta chain was sequenced for a study of OX40 agonist ivuxolimab in advanced cancers. Study in general: An agonistic human IgG2 monoclonal antibody against OX40 (CD134) was given. Overall study results and limits: Both blood CD4+ and CD8+ T cells showed clonal growth by week 6 at 0.1 to 3.0 mg/kg.

Autoimmune disease history or systemic immunosuppression excluded patients. Generated by immunoSEQ multiplex PCR, the TCRdb table keeps only in-frame clones and is missing some. Among over 50,000 clones, 80% to 95% were seen once, and the ten largest hold 20% to 30%. Of note for this clone: Antigen specificity is unknown.

The specimen was CD4+ or CD8+ T cells sorted from blood, collected in a trial of the OX40 agonist ivuxolimab. The TCR originated in an adult with an advanced solid tumor such as melanoma, head and neck, liver or kidney cancer.

CDR3 residues: CASSLGAETQYF. In DNA form, the CDR3 reads TGTGCCAGCAGCTTAGGTGCGGAGACCCAGTACTTC. V is TRBV7-9 and J is TRBJ2-5; D is unresolved. CDR1 is SEHNR, CDR2 FQNEAQ, per germline (reference sequence). The CDR3 length is 12 residues. Between the trimmed V and J ends, which lost 1 base and 5 bases, there was a span of 5 bases.